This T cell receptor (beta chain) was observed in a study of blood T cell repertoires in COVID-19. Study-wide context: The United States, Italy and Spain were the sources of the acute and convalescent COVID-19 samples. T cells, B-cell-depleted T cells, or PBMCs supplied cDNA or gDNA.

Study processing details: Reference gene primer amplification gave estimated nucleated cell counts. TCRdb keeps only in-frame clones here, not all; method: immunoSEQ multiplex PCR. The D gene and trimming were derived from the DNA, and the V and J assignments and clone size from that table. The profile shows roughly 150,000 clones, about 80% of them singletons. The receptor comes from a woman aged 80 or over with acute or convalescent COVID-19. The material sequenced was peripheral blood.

The CDR3 sequence is CASSLADGRNTIYF. CDR3 coding DNA: TGTGCCAGCAGCTTGGCCGACGGGAGAAACACCATATATTTT. The J gene is TRBJ1-3, the V gene TRBV5-6, with unresolved D. Trimming stripped 0 bases from V and 5 bases from J, with 9 bases between. Germline V gene data show CDR1 as SGHDT and CDR2 as YYEEEE. The CDR3 loop spans 14 amino acids.